This T cell receptor beta chain was identified in a study of CD8 T cells in ankylosing spondylitis. Notes on this clonotype: The antigen remains undetermined.

In making TCR beta libraries, quantitative 5'-RACE with molecular barcodes was used. TCRdb called the 5' RACE reads again in MiXCR, with one record for every CDR3 protein. This table has 300,000 to 350,000 distinct CDR3 sequences, approximately 10% appearing once. Study-level points and caveats: Typical of ankylosing spondylitis blood, it appeared, was a TCR beta motif of roughly eight highly homologous variants.

V lost 1 base to trimming and J lost 4 bases, with 19 bases between them. The CDR3 contains 17 residues. Germline lookup yields CDR1 DFQATT and CDR2 SNEGSKA (reference sequence). Sequenced sample: blood, either unsorted or a sorted T cell fraction (not recorded which). The chain carries TRBV20-1 and TRBJ2-2, with D tentatively TRBD1 (7 bases). This sequence was found in a female donor with ankylosing spondylitis or in good health (not recorded which). CDR3 coding DNA: TGCAGTGCTAGAGGGGGGGTCGGGACAGTATTCACCGGGGAGCTGTTTTTT. Its translation is CSARGGVGTVFTGELFF.